This entry lists 18 T cell receptor beta chains sequenced from one sample in a study of PD-L1 blockade in urothelial cancer. Libraries were prepared by immunoSEQ multiplex PCR; TCRdb keeps only in-frame clonotypes and omits some of them. The sample records 20,000 to 25,000 clones, almost 85% being singletons. The sequences come from PBMCs, collected around atezolizumab (anti-PD-L1) treatment. These receptors all come from a man between 65 and 85 years old with urothelial cancer.

The genes are TRBV5-1 and TRBJ2-1; D gene unclear. CDR1 and CDR2 (germline): SGHRS, YFSETQ. This CDR3 region has 16 residues. The V and J ends lost 0 bases and 1 base respectively, with 11 bases between them. Here the CDR3 DNA reads TGCGCCAGCAGCTTGGATCCAGCGCCTTCCTACAATGAGCAGTTCTTC. Protein sequence: CASSLDPAPSYNEQFF.

The rearrangement joins TRBV7-3 to TRBJ2-6; no definite D call. Trimming took 3 bases from V and 2 from J, leaving 5 bases between them. This CDR3 region has 14 residues. CDR1 and CDR2 (germline): SGHTA, FQGTGA. CDR3 in DNA: TGTGCCAGCAGCTTCTCCCCTGGGGCCAACGTCCTGACTTTC. This encodes CASSFSPGANVLTF.

The genes are TRBV5-1 and TRBJ2-5, with D possibly being TRBD2 (6 bases). The CDR3 runs 12 residues. Trimming removed 5 bases from V and 5 bases from J, with 10 bases in between. In germline, CDR1 is SGHRS, CDR2 YFSETQ. CDR3 in amino acids: CASSGGVETQYF. The CDR3 DNA reads TGCGCCAGCAGTGGAGGGGTGGAGACCCAGTACTTC.

The genes are TRBV11-2 and TRBJ2-7, with 7 bases fitting TRBD1. Germline V gives CDR1 SGHAT, CDR2 FQNNGV. Losses at the gene ends were 5 bases for V and 4 bases for J; bases not matched to a gene: 5. The CDR3 spans 13 residues. CDR3: CASSPTGAYEQYF. Written as DNA, the CDR3 is TGTGCCAGCAGCCCCACAGGGGCTTACGAGCAGTACTTC.

The chain links TRBV5-1 to TRBJ2-7; 10 nucleotides match TRBD1. J lost 1 base, V lost 0 bases, and 7 bases had no gene match. The CDR3 extends over 17 amino acids. CDR1 is SGHRS, CDR2 YFSETQ, per germline. Here the CDR3 DNA reads TGCGCCAGCAGCTTGGGATGGGGACAGGGGTCTTCCTACGAGCAGTACTTC. Its translation is CASSLGWGQGSSYEQYF. Combining the CDR3 with reference TRBV5-1 and TRBJ2-7 gives the whole variable domain KAGVTQTPRYLIKTRGQQVTLSCSPISGHRSVSWYQQTPGQGLQFLFEYFSETQRNKGNFPGRFSGRQFSNSRSEMNVSTLELGDSALYLCASSLGWGQGSSYEQYFGPGTRLTVT.

This clone was seen once. An end of the junction does not agree with germline; a read error may underlie this. The chain joins TRBV7-8 to TRBJ1-1; 7 bases align to TRBD1. Germline V gene sequence: CDR1 SGHVS, CDR2 FQNEAQ. The CDR3 totals 13 residues. CDR3 DNA: TGTGCCAGCAGCTTAGCGTGGGACAGCCTTGTTAACTTT. It specifies CASSLAWDSLVNF.

The rearrangement links TRBV5-1 to TRBJ2-3, with D possibly matching TRBD2 (7 bases). The CDR3 length is 16 residues. The germline V gene has CDR1 SGHRS and CDR2 YFSETQ. V lost 0 bases and J 2 bases, leaving 13 bases between the germline ends. In nucleotides, the CDR3 is TGCGCCAGCAGCTTGGAGGGGGGGGCGAACACAGATACGCAGTATTTT. Translating gives CASSLEGGANTDTQYF.

The genes are TRBV28 and TRBJ1-1; D ambiguous. Trimming left V 1 base short and J 1 base short, with 10 bases between. In germline, CDR1 is MDHEN, CDR2 SYDVKM. CDR3 size: 15 residues. In nucleotides, the CDR3 is TGTGCCAGCAGTTTATTGGTGGGCCCGAACACTGAAGCTTTCTTT. Its protein is CASSLLVGPNTEAFF.

The J gene is TRBJ1-2, the V gene TRBV28; D unresolved. Germline V gene lookup returns CDR1 MDHEN and CDR2 SYDVKM. The CDR3 sequence is 14 residues long. The ends were cut back, 2 bases at V and 6 bases at J, with 13 bases in the middle. The CDR3 sequence is CASSLETARDGYTF. DNA of the CDR3: TGTGCCAGCAGTTTAGAGACGGCACGGGATGGCTACACCTTC.

CDR3 nucleotide sequence: TGTGCCAGCAGCTGGGAACGTAGGGGGCTAAGTAACAATCAGCCCCAGCATTTT. Its protein is CASSWERRGLSNNQPQHF. The J gene is TRBJ1-5, the V gene TRBV7-8; 7 nucleotides line up with TRBD1. J lost 3 bases, V lost 4 bases, and 15 bases had no gene match. CDR1 SGHVS and CDR2 FQNEAQ come from the germline V gene. This CDR3 contains 18 residues.

This clone was recorded a few times. The chain is built from TRBV19 and TRBJ1-2, with 9 nucleotides matching TRBD1. Germline assignment: CDR1 LNHDA and CDR2 SQIVND (reference sequence). V lost 4 bases and J lost 12; bases outside the gene matches: 12. The CDR3 is 14 amino acids. The CDR3 nucleotides are TGTGCCAGTAGTACCTCTCGACAGGGGGGGGAGAACACCTTC. It yields the protein CASSTSRQGGENTF.

CDR3 nucleotide sequence: TGTGCCAGCAGCCAAGGGACCCGCGGGAGGGCCAAATCCGGGGAGCTGTTTTTT. It is translated as CASSQGTRGRAKSGELFF. V gene TRBV4-2 combines with J gene TRBJ2-2, with 9 bases aligning to TRBD2. Per germline, CDR1 LGHNA and CDR2 YNFKEQ. This CDR3 comprises 18 residues. V gave up 1 base and J gave up 6 bases; unmatched junction bases: 12.

The chain combines TRBV30 with TRBJ2-2; 8 bases agree with TRBD1. Germline V CDR1 and CDR2: GTSNPN, SVGIG (reference sequence). V lost 2 bases and J lost 1; bases outside the gene matches: 0. This CDR3 is 14 amino acids long. CDR3 in amino acids: CAWSTGGNTGELFF. The CDR3 DNA sequence: TGTGCCTGGAGTACAGGGGGGAACACCGGGGAGCTGTTTTTT.

The chain links TRBV5-4 to TRBJ2-7, with a tentative D call TRBD1 (6 bases). Germline V gene lookup returns CDR1 SGHNT and CDR2 YYREEE (reference sequence). V was trimmed by 0 bases and J by 5 bases, leaving 12 bases between them. The CDR3 totals 14 residues. CDR3 protein: CASSLENRVHEQYF. The DNA for the CDR3 is TGTGCCAGCAGCTTGGAAAACAGGGTTCACGAGCAGTACTTC.

V gene TRBV9 combines with J gene TRBJ2-1, with TRBD2 matching over 7 bases. The CDR3 covers 16 residues. The V segment lost 0 bases and the J segment 1 base; nucleotides outside the gene matches: 4. The germline gives CDR1 SGDLS, CDR2 YYNGEE. Here the CDR3 reads CASSVGVSGSYNEQFF. The DNA for the CDR3 is TGTGCCAGCAGCGTAGGGGTTAGCGGGTCCTACAATGAGCAGTTCTTC. The full variable domain, completed using reference TRBV9 and TRBJ2-1, is DSGVTQTPKHLITATGQRVTLRCSPRSGDLSVYWYQQSLDQGLQFLIQYYNGEERAKGNILERFSAQQFPDLHSELNLSSLELGDSALYFCASSVGVSGSYNEQFFGPGTRLTVL.

The chain uses TRBV11-3 and TRBJ2-3; D not resolved. The V gene lost 0 bases and the J gene lost 2 bases, with 9 bases spanning the gap. Per the germline V gene, CDR1 is SGHNT and CDR2 is YENEEA. This CDR3 contains 15 residues. CDR3 bases: TGTGCCAGCAGCTTAGATTCTAGTACCACAGATACGCAGTATTTT. It specifies CASSLDSSTTDTQYF.

This chain uses TRBV6-6 with TRBJ1-2, with 9 bases aligning to TRBD1. The germline V gene has CDR1 MNHNY and CDR2 SVGAGI (reference sequence). V lost 6 bases and J lost 4; bases outside the gene matches: 6. The CDR3 loop spans 14 amino acids. CDR3 bases: TGTGCCAGCAGCCCCGGGACAGGGACCTATGGCTACACCTTC. This codes for CASSPGTGTYGYTF.

The CDR3 sequence: CATEGSDTGELFF. CDR3 coding DNA: TGTGCTACCGAGGGTTCTGACACCGGGGAGCTGTTTTTT. The genes are TRBV5-8 and TRBJ2-2; tentatively, D is TRBD2 (5 bases). Germline assignment: CDR1 SGHTS and CDR2 YDEGEE. The CDR3 totals 13 residues.